This T cell receptor beta chain was captured by sequencing in a study of blood T cell repertoires in COVID-19. Study details: Sites across the United States, Italy and Spain contributed samples from acute and convalescent COVID-19. Nucleic acid was either cDNA or gDNA, and it came from T cells, B-cell-depleted T cells, or PBMCs.

The CDR3 totals 14 residues. Germline V gene data show CDR1 as SNHLY and CDR2 as FYNNEI. V dropped 6 bases and J dropped 4 bases, with 13 bases sitting between them. In the authors' workflow: Amplification from reference gene primers served as the basis for estimated nucleated cell counts. Profiling relied on immunoSEQ multiplex PCR, and the TCRdb table lists in-frame clones only, not all of them. V and J calls and clone size are as listed in that table; D and trimming were resolved from the DNA. This table holds tens of thousands of clones, over 70% found once. The sequenced material came from peripheral blood. The rearrangement links TRBV2 to TRBJ1-5; no reliable D call. This receptor was taken from a man aged 50 to 59 with acute or convalescent COVID-19. CDR3: CASSPGFRNQPQHF. The DNA for the CDR3 is TGTGCCAGCAGCCCAGGTTTTAGGAATCAGCCCCAGCATTTT.